One sample yielded the 20 T cell receptor beta chains listed below, sequenced in a study of cytomegalovirus exposure and HLA in healthy donors. Primers for the PCR totalled 60 Vbeta and 13 Jbeta. Sequencing used immunoSEQ multiplex PCR; TCRdb keeps in-frame clones, though not all of them. The data show about 110,000 clones, 65% to 85% seen once. Sequenced material: PBMCs. The origin of the receptors is a male donor in good health and CMV-seropositive.

The chain employs TRBV19 and TRBJ1-4; 8 bases are shared with TRBD1. This CDR3 is built from 14 residues. V shed 4 bases, J shed 8 bases, and the junction held 6 bases outside the gene matches. Germline loops: CDR1 LNHDA, CDR2 SQIVND (reference sequence). The CDR3 protein is CASSTDRGNEKLFF. In DNA, the CDR3 is TGTGCCAGTAGTACTGACAGGGGTAACGAAAAACTGTTTTTT. Drawing the rest from reference TRBV19 and TRBJ1-4, the complete variable domain is DGGITQSPKYLFRKEGQNVTLSCEQNLNHDAMYWYRQDPGQGLRLIYYSQIVNDFQKGDIAEGYSVSREKKESFPLTVTSAQKNPTAFYLCASSTDRGNEKLFFGSGTQLSVL.

As regards this clone: An end of the junction does not agree with germline; a read error may underlie this. The V call is TRBV7-9, the J call TRBJ1-1; D is possibly TRBD1 (5 bases). This CDR3 is 14 amino acids long. Germline V lookup: CDR1 SEHNR, CDR2 FQNEAQ (reference sequence). CDR3 sequence: CASSPKGKNAEAFF. The CDR3 DNA sequence: TGTGCCAGCAGCCCTAAGGGGAAGAACGCTGAAGCTTTCTTT. The full variable domain, in which reference TRBV7-9 and TRBJ1-1 provide the parts outside the CDR3, is DTGVSQNPRHKITKRGQNVTFRCDPISEHNRLYWYRQTLGQGPEFLTYFQNEAQLEKSRLLSDRFSAERPKGSFSTLEIQRTEQGDSAMYLCASSPKGKNAEAFFGQGTRLTVV.

The rearrangement uses TRBV21-1 and TRBJ2-7; the D call TRBD1 from the table was never checked on the DNA. TRBV21-1 is an annotated pseudogene. CDR3 length: 16 amino acids. As DNA, the CDR3 is TGTGCCAGCAGCACTACTATCCGGGACAGGTCCCACGAGCAGTACTTC. Amino acids: CASSTTIRDRSHEQYF.

The rearrangement uses TRBV27 and TRBJ2-3; 16 nucleotides align to TRBD2. Germline V gives CDR1 MNHEY, CDR2 SMNVEV (reference sequence). V was clipped by 6 bases and J by 6 bases; unmatched bases: 6. The CDR3 totals 16 residues. The DNA for the CDR3 is TGTGCCAGCAGGGGACTAGCGGGAGGGGGAGTGGATACGCAGTATTTT. Protein sequence: CASRGLAGGGVDTQYF.

The chain employs TRBV29-1 and TRBJ2-1, with TRBD2 identical over 14 bases. CDR1 is SQVTM, CDR2 ANQGSEA, per germline. The CDR3 extends over 17 amino acids. Trimming removed 2 bases from V and 2 bases from J; junction bases left unmatched: 5. CDR3 sequence (DNA): TGCAGCGTTGAACCCGGGACTAGCGGGAGCCCCTACAATGAGCAGTTCTTC. Protein: CSVEPGTSGSPYNEQFF.

The rearrangement links TRBV11-2 to TRBJ2-2; D unclear. Germline lookup yields CDR1 SGHAT and CDR2 FQNNGV. The CDR3 has 13 amino acids. V lost 4 bases and J 5 bases, leaving 8 bases between the germline ends. CDR3 DNA sequence: TGTGCCAGCAGCTCCCTCCGTACCGGGGAGCTGTTTTTT. Translating gives CASSSLRTGELFF. The full variable domain, in which reference TRBV11-2 and TRBJ2-2 provide the parts outside the CDR3, is EAGVAQSPRYKIIEKRQSVAFWCNPISGHATLYWYQQILGQGPKLLIQFQNNGVVDDSQLPKDRFSAERLKGVDSTLKIQPAKLEDSAVYLCASSSLRTGELFFGEGSRLTVL.

In this sample, this clone turned up once. In nucleotides, the CDR3 is TGTGCCAGCAGCGCCGGGACTAGCGGCACAGATACGCAGTATTTT. It yields the protein CASSAGTSGTDTQYF. V gene TRBV7-3 combines with J gene TRBJ2-3, with TRBD2 matching over 10 bases. The CDR3 has 15 amino acids. Germline CDR1 and CDR2: SGHTA and FQGTGA. V trimming: 5 bases; J trimming: 1 base; junction bases outside the gene matches: 3.

The chain recombines TRBV13 with TRBJ2-1; possible D gene TRBD1, 6 bases. V shed 6 bases and J shed 3 bases, with 18 bases lying between them. The CDR3 runs 16 residues. CDR1 is PRHDT and CDR2 is FYEKMQ in the germline V gene (reference sequence). The CDR3 nucleotides are TGTGCCAGCAGAGAGAGGAGGACAGACAGCTACAATGAGCAGTTCTTC. Its protein is CASRERRTDSYNEQFF.

On this clone itself: The sample has other DNA sequences that encode this CDR3 too. The V gene is TRBV6-5, the J gene TRBJ2-7; tentative D call: TRBD1 (5 bases). Trimming took off 2 bases at V and 0 bases at J, with 11 bases between the two ends. CDR1 and CDR2 from the germline V gene are MNHEY and SVGAGI. The CDR3 runs to 15 residues. The CDR3 loop reads CASSYSGQGSYEQYF. The CDR3 coding sequence is TGTGCCAGCAGTTACAGTGGCCAGGGCTCCTACGAGCAGTACTTC.

V and J are TRBV4-1 and TRBJ2-7; 7 bases match TRBD2. Germline trimming cut 0 bases from V and 3 bases from J; bases unmatched to any gene: 11. The CDR3 sequence is 17 residues long. The germline CDR1 and CDR2 sequences are MGHRA and YSYEKL. CDR3 DNA: TGCGCCAGCAGCCAAGATTATCTCGCGGGAGTTATCTACGAGCAGTACTTC. The encoded protein is CASSQDYLAGVIYEQYF.

The chain links TRBV27 to TRBJ2-3; D possibly corresponds to TRBD2 (6 bases). CDR3 length: 15 residues. The germline gives CDR1 MNHEY, CDR2 SMNVEV (reference sequence). Trimming took off 4 bases at V and 2 bases at J, with 13 bases between the two ends. The DNA for the CDR3 is TGTGCCAGCAGTTCCCCCGGGGGACCCACAGATACGCAGTATTTT. Its translation: CASSSPGGPTDTQYF.

The chain is built from TRBV6-5 and TRBJ1-5; possibly TRBD1 for D (6 bases). Germline V gene data show CDR1 as MNHEY and CDR2 as SVGAGI. With 5 bases removed from V and 6 bases from J, the gap between germline ends came to 14 bases. This CDR3 is 14 amino acids long. The CDR3 reads CASSPDSGGQPQHF. In DNA form, the CDR3 reads TGTGCCAGCAGTCCGGACAGTGGGGGTCAGCCCCAGCATTTT.

The count of this clone is one. The chain joins TRBV2 to TRBJ2-7; D is unresolved. V was clipped by 6 bases and J by 3 bases, with 15 bases between them. This CDR3 is 14 amino acids long. CDR1 SNHLY and CDR2 FYNNEI come from the germline V gene. The CDR3 region is CASSDLGEDYEQYF. DNA of the CDR3: TGTGCCAGCAGCGACCTCGGAGAGGACTACGAGCAGTACTTC.

The chain combines TRBV5-1 with TRBJ2-5, with D possibly being TRBD1 (6 bases). V dropped 2 bases and J dropped 2 bases, with 10 bases sitting between them. The CDR3 sequence is 14 residues long. The germline V gene has CDR1 SGHRS and CDR2 YFSETQ. CDR3 in amino acids: CASSFHRAQETQYF. As DNA, the CDR3 is TGCGCCAGCAGCTTTCACAGGGCGCAAGAGACCCAGTACTTC.

This clone turned up a few times. The J gene is TRBJ2-3, the V gene TRBV5-6; a possible D gene is TRBD1 (6 bases). CDR1 is SGHDT, CDR2 YYEEEE, per germline. Deletions cut 3 bases from V and 2 bases from J, with 16 bases between. This CDR3 is 16 amino acids long. CDR3 protein: CASSSKTGSNTDTQYF. The CDR3 coding sequence is TGTGCCAGCAGCTCTAAAACAGGGTCCAACACAGATACGCAGTATTTT.

The rearrangement links TRBV4-3 to TRBJ1-1; D is perhaps TRBD1 (5 bases). This CDR3 contains 15 residues. Germline values: CDR1 LGHNA, CDR2 YSLEER. V lost 6 bases to trimming and J lost 2 bases, with 16 bases between them. Here the CDR3 DNA reads TGCGCCAGCAGGGTTCTAAGGGGATCCAACACTGAAGCTTTCTTT. It is translated as CASRVLRGSNTEAFF.

The J gene is TRBJ1-2, the V gene TRBV7-2; D is unclear. Trimming pared 8 bases from V and 5 bases from J, leaving 12 bases between. CDR1 is SGHTA and CDR2 is FQGNSA in the germline V gene. The length of the CDR3 is 12 residues. The CDR3 region has the DNA TGTGCCAGCTCTCGCAGTTATTATGGCTACACCTTC. Encoded protein: CASSRSYYGYTF.

The CDR3 protein is CASSVQLNTEAFF. CDR3 DNA sequence: TGTGCCAGCAGTGTTCAGTTGAACACTGAAGCTTTCTTT. This rearrangement joins TRBV6-4 to TRBJ1-1; D remains unclear. The germline CDR1 and CDR2 sequences are MRHNA and SNTAGT. The CDR3 is 13 residues long. The V end lost 4 bases, the J end lost 0 bases, and 6 bases lay between the germline ends.

J is TRBJ2-7 and V is TRBV27, with a tentative D call TRBD1 (6 bases). Germline values: CDR1 MNHEY, CDR2 SMNVEV (reference sequence). There are 15 residues in the CDR3. Between the trimmed V and J ends, which lost 6 bases and 1 base, there was a span of 16 bases. CDR3 protein: CASRQPGHASYEQYF. The CDR3 DNA sequence: TGTGCCAGCAGACAGCCGGGACACGCGTCCTACGAGCAGTACTTC.

There are a few counts of this clone. CDR3 amino acids: CASSYSGTGILYEQYF. CDR3 nucleotide sequence: TGTGCCAGCAGTTACTCGGGGACAGGGATTCTCTACGAGCAGTACTTC. This chain uses TRBV6-5 with TRBJ2-7, with TRBD1 matching over 9 bases. Germline assignment: CDR1 MNHEY and CDR2 SVGAGI. This CDR3 comprises 16 residues. Trimming cost V 0 bases and J 3 bases; bases outside gene matches: 6.